Listed below are T cell receptor beta chains from one sample, sequenced in a study of CXCR3-negative and CXCR3-positive naive CD8 T cells. TCRdb reprocessed the 5' RACE reads, with one entry per CDR3 protein and no DNA. The sample yields over 95,000 distinct CDR3 sequences, of which the top ten take up 0.35% to 0.4%. The sample comprised naive CXCR3+ CD8+ T cells from blood. The receptors were gathered from a human donor in good health. Some clones in this sample may be carry-over from other donors' samples. The CDR3 runs from the conserved cysteine through the conserved F or W. The order of the fields is V gene, J gene, CDR3 length, CDR3 protein.

V: TRBV20-1
J: TRBJ1-2
length: 13
CDR3: CSARDGIGYGYTF

V: TRBV12-3/TRBV12-4
J: TRBJ1-2
length: 13
CDR3: CASSPTLWRGYTF

V: TRBV12-3/TRBV12-4
J: TRBJ2-1
length: 13
CDR3: CASSLGLAGEQFF

V: TRBV29-1
J: TRBJ2-5
length: 13
CDR3: CSVEEGGAETQYF

V: TRBV15
J: TRBJ2-3
length: 13
CDR3: CATSRDRGGTQYF

V: TRBV7-7
J: TRBJ2-2
length: 12
CDR3: CASSAGGGELFF

V: TRBV7-9
J: TRBJ2-3
length: 12
CDR3: CASDTSTDTQYF

V: TRBV7-9
J: TRBJ1-1
length: 15
CDR3: CASSARTEERGEAFF

V: TRBV29-1
J: TRBJ2-1
length: 19
CDR3: CSVDRTRPGARGSYNEQFF

V: TRBV13
J: TRBJ2-2
length: 18
CDR3: CASSLGLNSGGQSGELFF

V: TRBV21-1
J: TRBJ2-5
length: 11
CDR3: CASSKSASQYF

V: TRBV29-1
J: TRBJ2-2
length: 14
CDR3: CSVGGTGNTGELFF

V: TRBV9
J: TRBJ2-3
length: 14
CDR3: CASSAGGSTDTQYF

V: TRBV4-1
J: TRBJ2-1
length: 16
CDR3: CASSQGGAFSYNEQFF

V: TRBV9
J: TRBJ2-1
length: 19
CDR3: CASSDGLAGAYRSYNEQFF

V: TRBV11-2
J: TRBJ2-7
length: 18
CDR3: CASSLDRDLWGNRYEQYF

V: TRBV7-9
J: TRBJ2-7
length: 15
CDR3: CASSLGKGGTYEQYF

V: TRBV5-1
J: TRBJ1-2
length: 13
CDR3: CASSPWGVYGYTF

V: TRBV7-8
J: TRBJ2-5
length: 16
CDR3: CASSPRTGYMLETQYF

V: TRBV25-1
J: TRBJ2-1
length: 20
CDR3: CASSELHADRRMDGYNEQFF

V: TRBV7-9
J: TRBJ2-7
length: 14
CDR3: CASTWAGGPLEQYF

V: TRBV29-1
J: TRBJ2-2
length: 15
CDR3: CSVEEPETNTGELFF

V: TRBV20-1
J: TRBJ2-7
length: 15
CDR3: CSARSTHGGGYEQYF